This TCR beta chain stems from a study of blood T cell repertoires in COVID-19. At the level of the study: The United States, Italy and Spain supplied acute and convalescent COVID-19 samples.

Trimming left V 1 base short and J 7 bases short, with 17 bases between. Per germline, CDR1 SGHRS and CDR2 YFSETQ. There are 15 residues in the CDR3. As processed by the authors: Reference gene primer amplification gave estimated nucleated cell counts. Sequenced by immunoSEQ multiplex PCR; TCRdb stores in-frame clones only, minus some. The V and J calls and the clone size are those of that table, but D and trimming were determined from the DNA. The sample consists of fewer than 80,000 clones, around nine tenths of them appearing once. The source of this sequence is a man in his thirties or forties with acute or convalescent COVID-19. J is TRBJ1-2 and V is TRBV5-1; a possible D gene is TRBD1 (5 bases). The sequenced sample was peripheral blood. This CDR3 is CASSLTPTVSFGYTF. DNA of the CDR3: TGCGCCAGCAGCTTGACCCCGACAGTTTCTTTTGGCTACACCTTC.